This is a list of T cell receptor beta chains from one sample in a study of T cell repertoires in cytomegalovirus infection. Antigen specificity for these receptors is unknown. From the reads, TCRdb called clonotypes with MiXCR, one entry per CDR3 protein. The table lists roughly 500,000 distinct CDR3 sequences, 33% of them singletons. The sample here was cultured PBMCs, taken from culture after CMV antigen stimulation. Receptor source: a human donor in good health (CMV status not recorded). Some clones in this sample may be carry-over from other donors' samples. Each CDR3 is given with its conserved first and last residue. A D gene is named only where the DNA matches it firmly. Clone size, where shown, is once, few, many, or a class for clones that have expanded.

TGCAGCGTTGAAGAAGGCCGCGAAGGCGCCGGGGAGCTGTTTTTT | CSVEEGREGAGELFF | few | TRBV29-1 | NA | TRBJ2-2
TGTGCCAGCAGCACCGGCGCTAGCGGGAGGGTTCGCTACAATGAGCAGTTCTTC | CASSTGASGRVRYNEQFF | NA | TRBV7-9 | TRBD2 | TRBJ2-1
TGTGCCAGCAGCCTAGCGGGAGGGCCTTGGGATACGCAGTATTTT | CASSLAGGPWDTQYF | few | TRBV12-3/TRBV12-4 | TRBD2 | TRBJ2-3
TGTGCCAGCAGCTTAGGGACAGGGGCTAATCAGCCCCAGCATTTT | CASSLGTGANQPQHF | many | TRBV7-2 | TRBD1 | TRBJ1-5
TGTGCCATCAGTGAGTTCTGGACAGGGGAACAAGAGACCCAGTACTTC | CAISEFWTGEQETQYF | NA | TRBV10-3 | TRBD1 | TRBJ2-5
TGTGCCAGTAGGGTGACAGGGAGCAGCAATCAGCCCCAGCATTTT | CASRVTGSSNQPQHF | few | TRBV19 | TRBD1 | TRBJ1-5
TGTGCCAGCAGTTTGGGACAGGTCCTCTCTGGGGCCAACGTCCTGACTTTC | CASSLGQVLSGANVLTF | NA | TRBV12-3/TRBV12-4 | TRBD1 | TRBJ2-6
TGTGCCAGCACCTCGTTGGGACAGGGCGCCTACGAGCAGTACTTC | CASTSLGQGAYEQYF | NA | TRBV7-2 | TRBD1 | TRBJ2-7
TGTGCCACCATTGCAGCGCTTGACAATGAGCAGTTCTTC | CATIAALDNEQFF | NA | TRBV24-1 | NA | TRBJ2-1
TGCAGCGTTGAGAGCACAGATACGCAGTATTTT | CSVESTDTQYF | NA | TRBV29-1 | NA | TRBJ2-3
TGTGCCAGCACACGGCGCCTAATAAACAATGAGCAGTTCTTC | CASTRRLINNEQFF | few | TRBV28 | NA | TRBJ2-1
TGTGCCAGCAGTTACTCGGAGAGCTCCTACAATGAGCAGTTCTTC | CASSYSESSYNEQFF | NA | TRBV6-2/TRBV6-3 | NA | TRBJ2-1
TGTGCCATCAGTTTGCAGGGAAGCCACGAGCAGTACTTC | CAISLQGSHEQYF | NA | TRBV10-3 | NA | TRBJ2-7
TGTGCCAGCAGCCCGAGCCCCGGGCGGGACACTGAAGCTTTCTTT | CASSPSPGRDTEAFF | few | TRBV5-4 | NA | TRBJ1-1
TGTGCCAGCAGCTCATTAGGACAGGGACTAGTTCATCAAACAGATACGCAGTATTTT | CASSSLGQGLVHQTDTQYF | NA | TRBV7-6 | NA | TRBJ2-3
TGTGCCAGCAGTTCCTTGCGGGGAAGCTCCTACAATGAGCAGTTCTTC | CASSSLRGSSYNEQFF | few | TRBV28 | NA | TRBJ2-1
TGTGCCAGCTGGACAGCTTACAATGAGCAGTTCTTC | CASWTAYNEQFF | few | TRBV28 | NA | TRBJ2-1
TGCAGCGTTGAAGGGGGGATAAGCACAGATACGCAGTATTTT | CSVEGGISTDTQYF | few | TRBV29-1 | NA | TRBJ2-3
TGTGCCAGCAGCTTAGAGGGAGTGAGAGGGCAAAGAGTGAGCAATCAGCCCCAGCATTTT | CASSLEGVRGQRVSNQPQHF | NA | TRBV11-3 | NA | TRBJ1-5